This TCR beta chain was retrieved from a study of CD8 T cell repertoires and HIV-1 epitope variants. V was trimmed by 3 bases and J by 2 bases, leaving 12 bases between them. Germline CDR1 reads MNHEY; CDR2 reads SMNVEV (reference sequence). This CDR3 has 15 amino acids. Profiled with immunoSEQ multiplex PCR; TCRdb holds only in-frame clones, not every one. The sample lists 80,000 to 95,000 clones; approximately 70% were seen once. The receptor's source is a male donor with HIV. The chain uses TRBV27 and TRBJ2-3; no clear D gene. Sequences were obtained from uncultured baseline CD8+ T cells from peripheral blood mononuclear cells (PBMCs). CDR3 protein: CASSLSIGPTDTQYF. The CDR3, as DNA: TGTGCCAGCAGTTTGAGTATCGGTCCCACAGATACGCAGTATTTT.